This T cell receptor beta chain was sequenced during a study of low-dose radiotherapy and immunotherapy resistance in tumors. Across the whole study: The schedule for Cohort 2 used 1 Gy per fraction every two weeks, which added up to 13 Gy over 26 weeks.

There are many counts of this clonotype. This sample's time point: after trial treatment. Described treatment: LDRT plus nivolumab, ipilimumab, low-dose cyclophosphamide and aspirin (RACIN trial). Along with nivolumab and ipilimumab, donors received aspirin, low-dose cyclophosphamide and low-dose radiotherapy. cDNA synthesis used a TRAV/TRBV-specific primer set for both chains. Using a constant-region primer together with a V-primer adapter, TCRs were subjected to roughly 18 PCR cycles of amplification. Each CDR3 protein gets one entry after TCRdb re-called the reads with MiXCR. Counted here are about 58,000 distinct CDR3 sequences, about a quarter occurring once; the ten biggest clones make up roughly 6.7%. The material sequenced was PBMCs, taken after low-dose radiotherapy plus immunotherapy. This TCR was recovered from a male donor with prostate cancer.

The CDR3 sequence is CASSLGTSGRAFTDTQYF. The CDR3 region has the DNA TGTGCCAGCAGCCTAGGGACTAGCGGGAGGGCCTTCACAGATACGCAGTATTTT. The V gene is TRBV5-4, the J gene TRBJ2-3; 16 nucleotides line up with TRBD2. The germline CDR1 and CDR2 sequences are SGHNT and YYREEE (reference sequence). CDR3 length equals 18 residues. Losses at the gene ends were 4 bases for V and 2 bases for J; bases not matched to a gene: 7. The full variable domain, in which reference TRBV5-4 and TRBJ2-3 provide the parts outside the CDR3, is ETGVTQSPTHLIKTRGQQVTLRCSSQSGHNTVSWYQQALGQGPQFIFQYYREEENGRGNFPPRFSGLQFPNYSSELNVNALELDDSALYLCASSLGTSGRAFTDTQYFGPGTRLTVL.